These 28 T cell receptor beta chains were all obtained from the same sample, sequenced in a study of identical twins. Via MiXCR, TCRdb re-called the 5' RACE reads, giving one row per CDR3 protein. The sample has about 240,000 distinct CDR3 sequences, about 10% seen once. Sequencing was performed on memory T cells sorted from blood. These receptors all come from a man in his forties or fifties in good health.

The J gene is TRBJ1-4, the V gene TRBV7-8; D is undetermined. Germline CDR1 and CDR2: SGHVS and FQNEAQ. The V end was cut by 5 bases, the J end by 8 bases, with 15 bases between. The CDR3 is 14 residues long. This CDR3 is CASSPGGPAEKLFF. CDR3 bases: TGTGCCAGCAGCCCCGGAGGGCCGGCGGAAAAACTGTTTTTT.

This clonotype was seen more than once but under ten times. CDR3 DNA: TGCAGTGCGACCAAGGGACACGCCGACTCCTACGAGCAGTACTTC. This codes for CSATKGHADSYEQYF. J is TRBJ2-7 and V is TRBV20-1; D may be TRBD1 (6 bases). CDR3 length: 15 residues. The germline CDR1 and CDR2 sequences are DFQATT and SNEGSKA (reference sequence). V was trimmed by 6 bases and J by 0 bases, leaving 18 bases between them.

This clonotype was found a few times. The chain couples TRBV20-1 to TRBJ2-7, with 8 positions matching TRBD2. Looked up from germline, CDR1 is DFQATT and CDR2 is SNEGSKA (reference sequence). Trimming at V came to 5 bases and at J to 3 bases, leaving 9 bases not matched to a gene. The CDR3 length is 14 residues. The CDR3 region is CSAARPGGDYEQYF. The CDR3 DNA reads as TGCAGTGCTGCCCGTCCGGGAGGGGACTACGAGCAGTACTTC.

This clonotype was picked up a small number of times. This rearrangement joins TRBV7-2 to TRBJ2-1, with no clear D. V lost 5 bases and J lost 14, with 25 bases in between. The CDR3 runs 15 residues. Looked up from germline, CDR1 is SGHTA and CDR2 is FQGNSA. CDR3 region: CASSPATVAGPGEFF. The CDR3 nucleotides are TGTGCCAGCAGCCCGGCAACAGTTGCAGGTCCGGGCGAGTTCTTC.

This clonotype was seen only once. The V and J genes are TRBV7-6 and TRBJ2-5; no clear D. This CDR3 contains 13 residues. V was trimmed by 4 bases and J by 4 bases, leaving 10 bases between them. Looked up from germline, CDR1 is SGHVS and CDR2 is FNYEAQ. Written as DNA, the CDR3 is TGTGCCAGCAGCTGGGTTCAGTCAGAGACCCAGTACTTC. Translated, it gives CASSWVQSETQYF.

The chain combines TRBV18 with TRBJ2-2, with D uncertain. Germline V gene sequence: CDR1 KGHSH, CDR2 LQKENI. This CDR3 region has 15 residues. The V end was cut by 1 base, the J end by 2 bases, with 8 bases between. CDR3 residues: CASSPRQTNTGELFF. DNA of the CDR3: TGTGCCAGCTCACCACGGCAGACTAACACCGGGGAGCTGTTTTTT.

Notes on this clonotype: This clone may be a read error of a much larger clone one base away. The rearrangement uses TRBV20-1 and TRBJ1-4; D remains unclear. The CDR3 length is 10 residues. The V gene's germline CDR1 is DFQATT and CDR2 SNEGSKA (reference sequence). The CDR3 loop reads CRARVEKLFF. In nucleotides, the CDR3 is TGCCGTGCTAGGGTTGAAAAACTGTTTTTT.

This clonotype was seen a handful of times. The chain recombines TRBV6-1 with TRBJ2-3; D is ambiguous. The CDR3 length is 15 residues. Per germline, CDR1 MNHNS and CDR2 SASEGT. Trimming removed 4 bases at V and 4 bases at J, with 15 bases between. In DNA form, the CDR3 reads TGTGCCAGCAGTGTTATGGTTAAGGGCCCAGATACGCAGTATTTT. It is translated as CASSVMVKGPDTQYF.

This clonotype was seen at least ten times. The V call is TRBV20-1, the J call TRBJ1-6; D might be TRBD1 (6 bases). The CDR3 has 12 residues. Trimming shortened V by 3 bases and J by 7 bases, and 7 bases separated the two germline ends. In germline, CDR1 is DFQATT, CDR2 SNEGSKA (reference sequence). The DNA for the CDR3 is TGCAGTGCTAGGGGACAAAATTCACCCCTCCACTTT. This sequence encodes CSARGQNSPLHF.

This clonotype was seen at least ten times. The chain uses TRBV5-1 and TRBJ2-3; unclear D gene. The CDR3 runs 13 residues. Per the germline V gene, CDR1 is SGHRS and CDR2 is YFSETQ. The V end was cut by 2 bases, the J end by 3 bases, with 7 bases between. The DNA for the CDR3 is TGCGCCAGCAGCTTTACCCCGACAGATACGCAGTATTTT. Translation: CASSFTPTDTQYF. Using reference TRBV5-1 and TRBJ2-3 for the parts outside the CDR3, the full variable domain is KAGVTQTPRYLIKTRGQQVTLSCSPISGHRSVSWYQQTPGQGLQFLFEYFSETQRNKGNFPGRFSGRQFSNSRSEMNVSTLELGDSALYLCASSFTPTDTQYFGPGTRLTVL.

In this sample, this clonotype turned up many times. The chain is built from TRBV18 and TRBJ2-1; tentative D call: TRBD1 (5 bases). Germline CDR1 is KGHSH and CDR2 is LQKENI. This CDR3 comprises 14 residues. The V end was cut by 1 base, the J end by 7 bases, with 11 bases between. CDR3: CASSPHQGVNEQFF. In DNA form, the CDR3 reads TGTGCCAGCTCACCACACCAAGGGGTAAATGAGCAGTTCTTC.

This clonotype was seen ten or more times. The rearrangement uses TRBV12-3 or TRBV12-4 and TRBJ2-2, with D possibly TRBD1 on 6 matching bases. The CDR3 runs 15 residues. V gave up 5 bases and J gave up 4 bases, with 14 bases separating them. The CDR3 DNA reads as TGTGCCAGCAGTCAACAGGGAAGTGGCACCGGGGAGCTGTTTTTT. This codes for CASSQQGSGTGELFF.

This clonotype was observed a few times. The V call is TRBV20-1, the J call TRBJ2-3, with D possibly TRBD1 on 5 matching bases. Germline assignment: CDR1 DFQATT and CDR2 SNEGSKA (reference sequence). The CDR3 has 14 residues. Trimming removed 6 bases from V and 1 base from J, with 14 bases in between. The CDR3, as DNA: TGCAGTGCCTCCCGGCAGGGCGGCACAGATACGCAGTATTTT. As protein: CSASRQGGTDTQYF.

As DNA, the CDR3 is TGTGCCAGCAGCTTGGCTGGGACAAACGGGGAGCTGTTTTTT. As protein: CASSLAGTNGELFF. This chain joins TRBV7-9 and TRBJ2-2, with a weak D call TRBD1 (6 bases). Trimming shortened V by 3 bases and J by 7 bases, and 12 bases separated the two germline ends. Germline V gives CDR1 SEHNR, CDR2 FQNEAQ (reference sequence). The CDR3 sequence is 14 residues long.

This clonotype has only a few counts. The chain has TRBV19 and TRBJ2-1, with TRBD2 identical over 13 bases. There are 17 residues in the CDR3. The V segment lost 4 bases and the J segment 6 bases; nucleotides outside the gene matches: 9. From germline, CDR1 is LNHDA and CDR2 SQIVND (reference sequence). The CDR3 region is CASSTAGLAGKVNEQFF. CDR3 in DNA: TGTGCCAGTAGTACCGCGGGACTAGCGGGAAAAGTCAATGAGCAGTTCTTC.

CDR3 coding DNA: TGTGCCAGCAGCTTAAGCGGGAGGGACGATGAGCAGTTCTTC. Protein: CASSLSGRDDEQFF. The chain is built from TRBV5-6 and TRBJ2-1; 10 bases align to TRBD2. The CDR3 totals 14 residues. V was pared by 2 bases and J by 8 bases, with 4 bases of the junction left unmatched. CDR1 is SGHDT and CDR2 is YYEEEE in the germline V gene.

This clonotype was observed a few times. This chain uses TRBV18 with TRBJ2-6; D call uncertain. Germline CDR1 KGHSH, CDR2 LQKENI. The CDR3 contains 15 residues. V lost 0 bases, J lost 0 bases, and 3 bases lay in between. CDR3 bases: TGTGCCAGCTCACCACCGAACTCTGGGGCCAACGTCCTGACTTTC. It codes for CASSPPNSGANVLTF.

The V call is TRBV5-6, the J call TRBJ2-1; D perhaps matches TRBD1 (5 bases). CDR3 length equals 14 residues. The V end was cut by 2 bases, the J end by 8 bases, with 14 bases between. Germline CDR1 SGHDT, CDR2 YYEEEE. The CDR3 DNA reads TGTGCCAGCAGCTTCGGCCCGACAGTAGATGAGCAGTTCTTC. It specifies CASSFGPTVDEQFF.

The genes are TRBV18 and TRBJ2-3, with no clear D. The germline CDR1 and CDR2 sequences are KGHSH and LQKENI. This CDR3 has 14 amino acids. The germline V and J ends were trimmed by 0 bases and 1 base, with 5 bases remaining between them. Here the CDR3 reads CASSPPFGTDTQYF. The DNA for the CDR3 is TGTGCCAGCTCACCACCGTTTGGCACAGATACGCAGTATTTT.

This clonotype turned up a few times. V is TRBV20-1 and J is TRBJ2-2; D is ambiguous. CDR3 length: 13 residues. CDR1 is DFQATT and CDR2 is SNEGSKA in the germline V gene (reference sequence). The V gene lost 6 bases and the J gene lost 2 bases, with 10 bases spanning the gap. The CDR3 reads CSASIQNTGELFF. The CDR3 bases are TGCAGTGCCAGTATCCAAAACACCGGGGAGCTGTTTTTT.

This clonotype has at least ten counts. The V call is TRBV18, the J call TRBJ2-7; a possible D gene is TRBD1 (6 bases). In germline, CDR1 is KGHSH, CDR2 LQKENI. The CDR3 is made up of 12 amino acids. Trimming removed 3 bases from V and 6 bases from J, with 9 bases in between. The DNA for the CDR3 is TGTGCCAGCTCACCTCAGGGGATCGAGCAGTACTTC. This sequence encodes CASSPQGIEQYF. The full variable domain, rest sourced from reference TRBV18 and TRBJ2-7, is NAGVMQNPRHLVRRRGQEARLRCSPMKGHSHVYWYRQLPEEGLKFMVYLQKENIIDESGMPKERFSAEFPKEGPSILRIQQVVRGDSAAYFCASSPQGIEQYFGPGTRLTVT.

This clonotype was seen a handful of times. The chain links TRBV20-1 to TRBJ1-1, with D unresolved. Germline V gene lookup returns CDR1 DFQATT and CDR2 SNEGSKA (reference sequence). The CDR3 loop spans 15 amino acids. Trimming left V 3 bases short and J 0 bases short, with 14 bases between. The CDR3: CSARADPILNTEAFF. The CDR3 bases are TGCAGTGCTAGGGCGGACCCAATTTTGAACACTGAAGCTTTCTTT.

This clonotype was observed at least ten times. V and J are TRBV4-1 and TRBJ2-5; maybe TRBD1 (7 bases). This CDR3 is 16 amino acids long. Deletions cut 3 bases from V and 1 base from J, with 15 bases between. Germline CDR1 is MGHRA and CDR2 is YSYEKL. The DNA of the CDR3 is TGCGCCAGCAGCCAGAACAGGGGACTCACCCAAGAGACCCAGTACTTC. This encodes CASSQNRGLTQETQYF.

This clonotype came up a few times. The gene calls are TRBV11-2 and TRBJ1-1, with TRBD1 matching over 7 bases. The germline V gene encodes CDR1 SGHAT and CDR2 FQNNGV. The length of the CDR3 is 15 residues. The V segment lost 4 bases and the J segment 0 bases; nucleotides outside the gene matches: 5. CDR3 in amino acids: CASSSYRGMNTEAFF. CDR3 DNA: TGTGCCAGCAGCTCATACAGGGGTATGAACACTGAAGCTTTCTTT.

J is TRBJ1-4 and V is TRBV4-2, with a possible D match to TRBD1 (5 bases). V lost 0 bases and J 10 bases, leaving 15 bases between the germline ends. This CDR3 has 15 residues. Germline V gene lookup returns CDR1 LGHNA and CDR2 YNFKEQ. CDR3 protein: CASSQDSARAGKLFF. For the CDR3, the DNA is TGTGCCAGCAGCCAAGATTCGGCCAGGGCTGGAAAACTGTTTTTT.

The CDR3 DNA is TGTGCCAGCGGATCCTCAGGACAGGGGGTTAGTGAGCAGTTCTTC. This codes for CASGSSGQGVSEQFF. V gene TRBV12-3 or TRBV12-4 combines with J gene TRBJ2-1, with TRBD1 matching over 10 bases. The CDR3 length is 15 residues. V dropped 8 bases and J dropped 9; count of bases not matched to a gene: 13.

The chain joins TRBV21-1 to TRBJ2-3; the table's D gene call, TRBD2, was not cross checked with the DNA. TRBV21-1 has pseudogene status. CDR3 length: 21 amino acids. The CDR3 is CASSKDERLAGAQLSTDTQYF. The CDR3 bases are TGTGCCAGCAGCAAAGACGAAAGACTAGCGGGGGCCCAACTCAGCACAGATACGCAGTATTTT.

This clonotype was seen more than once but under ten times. The CDR3, as DNA: TGTGCCAGCAGCTTGGCTTGGCTCGGGGCCAAAAACATTCAGTACTTC. It codes for CASSLAWLGAKNIQYF. The chain employs TRBV5-8 and TRBJ2-4; no clear D. Trimming stripped 0 bases from V and 1 base from J, with 11 bases between. Germline V gene sequence: CDR1 SGHTS, CDR2 YDEGEE. This CDR3 is built from 16 residues.